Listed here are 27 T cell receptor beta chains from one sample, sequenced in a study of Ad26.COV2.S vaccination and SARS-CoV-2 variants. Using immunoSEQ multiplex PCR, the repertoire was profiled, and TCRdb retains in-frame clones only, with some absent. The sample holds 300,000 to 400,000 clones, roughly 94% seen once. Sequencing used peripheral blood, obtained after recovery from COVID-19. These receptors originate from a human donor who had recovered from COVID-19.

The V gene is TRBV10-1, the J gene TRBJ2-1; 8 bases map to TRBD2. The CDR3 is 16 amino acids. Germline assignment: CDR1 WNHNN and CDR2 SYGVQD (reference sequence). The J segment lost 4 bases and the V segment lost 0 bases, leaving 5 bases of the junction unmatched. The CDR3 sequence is CASSESAGGLYNEQFF. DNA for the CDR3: TGCGCCAGCAGTGAGTCCGCGGGGGGACTTTACAATGAGCAGTTCTTC.

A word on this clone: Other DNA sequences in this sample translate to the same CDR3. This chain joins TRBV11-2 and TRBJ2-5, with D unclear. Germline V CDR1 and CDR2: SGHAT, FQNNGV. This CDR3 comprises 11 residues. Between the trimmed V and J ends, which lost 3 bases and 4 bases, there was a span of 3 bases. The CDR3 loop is CASSFGETQYF. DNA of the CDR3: TGTGCCAGCAGCTTCGGAGAGACCCAGTACTTC.

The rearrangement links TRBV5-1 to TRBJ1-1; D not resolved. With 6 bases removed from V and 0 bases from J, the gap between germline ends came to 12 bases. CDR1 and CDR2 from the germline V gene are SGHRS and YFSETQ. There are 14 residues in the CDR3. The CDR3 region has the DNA TGCGCCAGCACGGAGGGCGTTATGAACACTGAAGCTTTCTTT. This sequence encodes CASTEGVMNTEAFF. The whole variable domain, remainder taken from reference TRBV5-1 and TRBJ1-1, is KAGVTQTPRYLIKTRGQQVTLSCSPISGHRSVSWYQQTPGQGLQFLFEYFSETQRNKGNFPGRFSGRQFSNSRSEMNVSTLELGDSALYLCASTEGVMNTEAFFGQGTRLTVV.

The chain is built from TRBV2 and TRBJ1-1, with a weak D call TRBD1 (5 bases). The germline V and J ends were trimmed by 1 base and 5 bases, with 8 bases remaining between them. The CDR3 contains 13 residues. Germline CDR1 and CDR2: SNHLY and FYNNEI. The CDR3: CASSEGGGTEAFF. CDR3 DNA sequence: TGTGCCAGCAGTGAAGGGGGGGGTACTGAAGCTTTCTTT.

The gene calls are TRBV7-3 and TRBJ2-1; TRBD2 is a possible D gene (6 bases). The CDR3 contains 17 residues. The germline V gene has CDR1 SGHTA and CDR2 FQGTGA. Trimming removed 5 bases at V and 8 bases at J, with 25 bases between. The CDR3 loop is CASSVPVDRGAGHEQFF. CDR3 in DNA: TGTGCCAGCAGCGTACCGGTCGACCGGGGTGCGGGGCATGAGCAGTTCTTC.

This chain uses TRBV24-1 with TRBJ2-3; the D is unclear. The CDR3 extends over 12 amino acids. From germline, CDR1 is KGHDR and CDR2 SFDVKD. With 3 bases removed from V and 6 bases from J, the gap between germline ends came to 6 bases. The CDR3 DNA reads TGTGCCACCAGTGATGCGGAGGATACGCAGTATTTT. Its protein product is CATSDAEDTQYF.

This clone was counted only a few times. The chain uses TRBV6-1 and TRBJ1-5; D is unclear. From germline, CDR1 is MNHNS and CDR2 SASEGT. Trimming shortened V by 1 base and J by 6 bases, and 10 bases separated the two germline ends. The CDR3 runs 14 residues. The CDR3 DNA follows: TGTGCCAGCAGTGAAGATAGGGAGTTTCAGCCCCAGCATTTT. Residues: CASSEDREFQPQHF.

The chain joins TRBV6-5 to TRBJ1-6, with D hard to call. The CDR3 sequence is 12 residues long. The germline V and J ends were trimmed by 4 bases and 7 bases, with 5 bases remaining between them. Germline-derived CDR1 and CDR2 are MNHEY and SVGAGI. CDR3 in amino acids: CASSWQNSPLHF. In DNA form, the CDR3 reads TGTGCCAGCAGTTGGCAGAATTCACCCCTCCACTTT.

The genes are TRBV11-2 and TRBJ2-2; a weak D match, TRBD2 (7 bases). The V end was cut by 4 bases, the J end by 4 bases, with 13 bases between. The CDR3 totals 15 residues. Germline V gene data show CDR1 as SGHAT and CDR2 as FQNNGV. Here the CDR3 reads CASSWGGASTGELFF. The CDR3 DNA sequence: TGTGCCAGCAGCTGGGGGGGCGCCAGCACCGGGGAGCTGTTTTTT.

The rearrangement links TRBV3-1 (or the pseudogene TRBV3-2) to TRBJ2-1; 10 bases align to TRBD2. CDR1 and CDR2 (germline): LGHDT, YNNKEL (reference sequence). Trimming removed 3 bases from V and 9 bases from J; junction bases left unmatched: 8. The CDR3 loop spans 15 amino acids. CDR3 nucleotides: TGTGCCAGCAGCCATTATAGCGGGGGGTTAGGTGAGCAGTTCTTC. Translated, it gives CASSHYSGGLGEQFF.

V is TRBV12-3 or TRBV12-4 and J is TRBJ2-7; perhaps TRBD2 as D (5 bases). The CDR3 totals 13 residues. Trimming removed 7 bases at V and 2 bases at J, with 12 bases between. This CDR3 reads CASTFSVTYEQYF. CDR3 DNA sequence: TGTGCCAGCACTTTTAGCGTAACCTACGAGCAGTACTTC.

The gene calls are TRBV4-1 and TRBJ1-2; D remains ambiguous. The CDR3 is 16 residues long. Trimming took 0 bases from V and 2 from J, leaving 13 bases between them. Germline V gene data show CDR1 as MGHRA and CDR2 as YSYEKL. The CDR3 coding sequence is TGCGCCAGCAGCCAAGATCTGCGGGGTCTGAACTATGGCTACACCTTC. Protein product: CASSQDLRGLNYGYTF.

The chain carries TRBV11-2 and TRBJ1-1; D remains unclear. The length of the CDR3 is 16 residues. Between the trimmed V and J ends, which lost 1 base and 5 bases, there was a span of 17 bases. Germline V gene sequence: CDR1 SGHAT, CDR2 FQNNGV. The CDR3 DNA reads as TGTGCCAGCAGCTTAGCTATCACGGAAGTTTGGACTGAAGCTTTCTTT. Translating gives CASSLAITEVWTEAFF.

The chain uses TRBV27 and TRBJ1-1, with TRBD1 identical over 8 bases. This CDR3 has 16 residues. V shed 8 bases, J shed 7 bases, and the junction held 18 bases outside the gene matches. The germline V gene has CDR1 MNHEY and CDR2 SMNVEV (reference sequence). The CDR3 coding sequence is TGTGCCAGCTCCTCGGGTGGCAGGGGGCATTTCGGTGAAGCTTTCTTT. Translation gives CASSSGGRGHFGEAFF.

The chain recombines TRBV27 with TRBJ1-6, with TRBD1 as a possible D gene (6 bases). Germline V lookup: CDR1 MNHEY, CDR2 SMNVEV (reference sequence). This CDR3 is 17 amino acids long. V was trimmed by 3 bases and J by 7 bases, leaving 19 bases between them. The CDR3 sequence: CASSFLPSTGLNSPLHF. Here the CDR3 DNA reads TGTGCCAGCAGTTTCCTTCCCTCGACAGGACTGAATTCACCCCTCCACTTT.

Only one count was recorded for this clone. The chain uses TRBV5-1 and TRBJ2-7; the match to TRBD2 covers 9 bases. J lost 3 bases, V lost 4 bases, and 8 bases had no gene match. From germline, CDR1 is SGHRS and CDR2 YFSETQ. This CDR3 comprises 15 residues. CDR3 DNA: TGCGCCAGCAGCCCTAGCGGGACAGCCATCTACGAGCAGTACTTC. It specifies CASSPSGTAIYEQYF.

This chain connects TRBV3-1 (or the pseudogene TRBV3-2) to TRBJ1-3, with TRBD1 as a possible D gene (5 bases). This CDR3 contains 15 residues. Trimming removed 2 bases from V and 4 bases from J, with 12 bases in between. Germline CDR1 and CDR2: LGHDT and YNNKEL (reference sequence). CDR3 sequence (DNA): TGTGCCAGCAGCCAATACCAGGGAAGAGGAAACACCATATATTTT. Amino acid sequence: CASSQYQGRGNTIYF.

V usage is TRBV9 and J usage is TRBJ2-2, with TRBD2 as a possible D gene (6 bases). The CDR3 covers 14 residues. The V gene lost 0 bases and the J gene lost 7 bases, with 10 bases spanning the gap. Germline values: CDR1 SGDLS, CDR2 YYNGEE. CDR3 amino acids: CASSVATGVGELFF. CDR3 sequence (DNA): TGTGCCAGCAGCGTAGCTACGGGGGTCGGGGAGCTGTTTTTT.

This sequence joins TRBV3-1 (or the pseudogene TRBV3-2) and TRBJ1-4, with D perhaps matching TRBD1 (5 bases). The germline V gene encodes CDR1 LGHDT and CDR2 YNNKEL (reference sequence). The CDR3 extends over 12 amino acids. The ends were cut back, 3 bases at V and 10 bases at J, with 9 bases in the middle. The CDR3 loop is CASSQGGGKLFF. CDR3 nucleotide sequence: TGTGCCAGCAGCCAGGGGGGGGGAAAACTGTTTTTT.

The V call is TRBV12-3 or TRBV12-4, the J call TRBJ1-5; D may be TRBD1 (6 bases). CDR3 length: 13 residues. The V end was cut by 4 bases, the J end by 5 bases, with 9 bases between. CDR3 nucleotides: TGTGCCAGCAGTTCGGCAGGGGATCAGCCCCAGCATTTT. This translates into CASSSAGDQPQHF.

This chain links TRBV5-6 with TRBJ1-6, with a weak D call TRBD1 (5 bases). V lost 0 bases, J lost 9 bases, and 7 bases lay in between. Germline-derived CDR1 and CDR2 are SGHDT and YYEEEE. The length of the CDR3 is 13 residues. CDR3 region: CASSLGGVSPLHF. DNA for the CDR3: TGTGCCAGCAGCTTGGGGGGGGTTTCACCCCTCCACTTT.

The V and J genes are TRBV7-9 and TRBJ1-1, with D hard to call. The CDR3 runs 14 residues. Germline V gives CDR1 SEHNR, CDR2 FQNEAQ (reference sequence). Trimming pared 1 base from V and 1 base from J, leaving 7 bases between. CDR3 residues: CASSLVGANTEAFF. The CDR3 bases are TGTGCCAGCAGCTTAGTGGGCGCGAACACTGAAGCTTTCTTT.

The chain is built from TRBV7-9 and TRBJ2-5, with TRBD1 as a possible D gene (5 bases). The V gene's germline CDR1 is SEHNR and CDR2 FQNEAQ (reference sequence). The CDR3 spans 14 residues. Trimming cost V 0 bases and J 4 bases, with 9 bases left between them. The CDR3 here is CASSLAKGSETQYF. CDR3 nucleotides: TGTGCCAGCAGCTTAGCGAAGGGGTCAGAGACCCAGTACTTC.

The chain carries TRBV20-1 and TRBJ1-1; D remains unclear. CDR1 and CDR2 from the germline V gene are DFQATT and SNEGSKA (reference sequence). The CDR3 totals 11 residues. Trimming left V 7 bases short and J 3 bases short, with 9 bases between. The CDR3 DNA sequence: TGCAGTGGGTCCGGGGACACTGAAGCTTTCTTT. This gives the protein CSGSGDTEAFF.

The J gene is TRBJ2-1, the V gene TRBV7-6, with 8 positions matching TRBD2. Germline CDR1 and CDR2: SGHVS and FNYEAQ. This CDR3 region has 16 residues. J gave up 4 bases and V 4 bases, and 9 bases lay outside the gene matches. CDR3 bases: TGTGCCAGCAGCTCATACGCCGGGAGGGGTTACAATGAGCAGTTCTTC. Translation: CASSSYAGRGYNEQFF.

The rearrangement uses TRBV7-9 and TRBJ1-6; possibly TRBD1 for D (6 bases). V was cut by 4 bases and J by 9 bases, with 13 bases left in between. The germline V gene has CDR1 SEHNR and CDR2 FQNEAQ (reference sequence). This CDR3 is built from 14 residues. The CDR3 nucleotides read TGTGCCAGCAGCTACAGGGAGGTCAGTTCACCCCTCCACTTT. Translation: CASSYREVSSPLHF.

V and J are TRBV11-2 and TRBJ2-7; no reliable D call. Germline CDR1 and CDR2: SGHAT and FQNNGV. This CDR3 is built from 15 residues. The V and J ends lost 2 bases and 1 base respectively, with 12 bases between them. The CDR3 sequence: CASSLLSGQSYEQYF. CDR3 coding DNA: TGTGCCAGCAGCTTATTGTCAGGCCAATCCTACGAGCAGTACTTC.